Listed below are T cell receptor beta chains from one sample, sequenced in a study of neoadjuvant anti-PD-1 for oral cavity cancer. Measured with immunoSEQ multiplex PCR; TCRdb has only the in-frame clones, and not every one. Of 20,000 to 25,000 clones listed, around a quarter are singletons. The material was tumor tissue, obtained after nivolumab (anti-PD-1) treatment. These receptors were collected from a person aged 35-80 years with oral cavity squamous cell carcinoma. CDR3s leave out the opening cysteine and the closing phenylalanine or tryptophan.

V gene,J gene,CDR3 protein
TRBV9,TRBJ2-1,ASSVAVLAHRNEQF
TRBV9,TRBJ1-4,ASSVAPGDNEKLF
TRBV10-2,TRBJ2-1,ASSTKNEQF
TRBV6-4,TRBJ2-5,ASSAGSGPSYQETQY
TRBV9,TRBJ1-3,ASSARGGSAGNTIY
TRBV7-2,TRBJ2-7,ASSPSRTSTYEQY
TRBV5-1,TRBJ1-1,ASSLDQEAF
TRBV28,TRBJ1-5,ASSRGTADQPQH
TRBV9,TRBJ2-3,ASSGRQGAIVPDTQY
TRBV14,TRBJ2-3,ASSQDRAILGDTQY
TRBV7-6,TRBJ2-7,ASSSRGQRSYEQY
TRBV10-3,TRBJ1-1,AITRGVNTEAF
TRBV28,TRBJ2-3,ASSSITDTQY
TRBV7-2,TRBJ2-7,ASSLGGQGAYEQY
TRBV20-1,TRBJ1-1,SARDEAF
TRBV4-1,TRBJ1-2,ASSLGTGDSGYT
TRBV19,TRBJ1-5,ASRTNNQPQH
TRBV19,TRBJ1-5,ASSSRRSGTNQPQH
TRBV6-5,TRBJ1-2,ASTGQGGAYGYT
TRBV18,TRBJ2-7,ASSSAGNYEQY
TRBV30,TRBJ2-1,AWSVPGQANYNEQF
TRBV2,TRBJ2-1,ASSLDSYNEQF
TRBV7-9,TRBJ2-1,ASSLGGQGAYNEQF
TRBV2,TRBJ2-1,ASSPRTSGYNEQF
TRBV11-3,TRBJ2-7,ASSPGTSGRGQQY
TRBV5-4,TRBJ2-7,ASSLGQGDEQY
TRBV6-1,TRBJ2-1,ASSPLAAGGNEQF
TRBV30,TRBJ1-2,AWGVSGYT
TRBV5-1,TRBJ2-7,ASSSLNSYEQY
TRBV7-2,TRBJ2-6,ASSLGGANVLT
TRBV6-1,TRBJ1-5,ASSEGVGGHQPQH
TRBV5-1,TRBJ2-5,ASSATGSSETQY
TRBV11-2,TRBJ1-2,ASSLLRPDQGDYT
TRBV27,TRBJ2-3,ASSLDASGAFTDTQY
TRBV5-4,TRBJ2-3,ASSLHNNTDTQY
TRBV10-3,TRBJ2-3,AISEPQGVVDTQY
TRBV7-2,TRBJ2-1,ASSRVSGTSGSSYNEQF
TRBV6-1,TRBJ1-1,ASSDAGYWTEAF
TRBV7-9,TRBJ2-7,ASSSGNLYEQY
TRBV7-6,TRBJ2-1,ASSLVGGASYNEQF
TRBV19,TRBJ1-4,ATSTGRGEKLF